This paragraph reports one T cell receptor beta chain. The antigen it recognizes is unknown. No base-level quality is on record; no much larger clone is a single base apart. At one collaborating source in Seattle, patients were enrolled during active infection and were followed longitudinally through the course of disease. Collaborating institutions collected whole blood in K2EDTA tubes following their own protocols. For TCRbeta analysis, collaborators shipped samples in one of three forms: frozen whole blood, isolated PBMCs, or DNA extracted from either of those sample types. The data originate from a study of blood T cell repertoires in COVID-19 (dated by TCRdb to the early 2020s). For the study in its entirety: Samples from collaborators originated in the United States, Italy and Spain and spanned both the acute and convalescent phases of COVID-19. Samples came from the ongoing ImmuneRACE study (first 160 participants) plus 1,254 subjects from 6 global collaborators. Where HLA class I and class II types were available, the types were taken from metadata supplied by the sample provider, not from assay-based typing. Nearly every sample came with metadata listing a de-identified subject ID, COVID-19 status, age in years and sex. Deeply sampled blood TCRbeta repertoires from subjects exposed to, actively infected with, or recovered from COVID-19 were included in the dataset. The repertoires were made available in a free public database intended to serve as a resource for research on the immune response to SARS-CoV-2. The material from the prospective study consisted of cDNA or gDNA derived from T cells, B-cell-depleted T cells, or PBMCs. The research as a whole found: Clinical and demographic metadata were provided uncurated, with the amount varying by source and participant.

From cysteine to phenylalanine, the CDR3 is 15 amino acids long. Just the 45-base CDR3 DNA is kept, in frame starting at base 1. Trimming removed 5 bases from V and 2 bases from J; the gene matches leave 4 bases unexplained. Taken from the germline V gene (reference sequence), the CDR1 and CDR2 loops are MNHEY and SMNVEV. TCRbeta CDR3 regions were amplified from genomic DNA using the immunoSEQ Assay, a bias-controlled multiplex PCR. Per the source publication's procedure: Within the assay, amplification of reference gene primers was used to estimate how many nucleated cells each sample contained. To quantify the absolute abundance of each unique TCRbeta CDR3 rearrangement, sequence reads were collapsed and filtered. For each sample, productive Simpson clonality was calculated by taking the square root of Simpson's diversity index across productive rearrangements. Here the immuneACCESS table is served through TCRdb, limited to in-frame sequences with V and J called. Missing clones are a known gap in these copies; in checked studies unresolved V genes cover under half, and the rest lacks a known reason. V, J and clone size are those of that table, while D and trimming were read from the DNA. Counted in this sample were some 240,000 clones; around 85% of them appeared once. 2% to 3% of the sample rests with the top ten.

Rearrangement joined TRBV27 to TRBJ2-4, and 9 bases in between align with TRBD1. The sample was peripheral blood. The TCR originated in a woman in her 70s with COVID-19, enrolled during active disease. The CDR3 protein: CASSRQGVTKNIQYF. Here is the DNA: TGTGCCAGCAGTCGACAGGGGGTAACCAAAAACATTCAGTACTTC.